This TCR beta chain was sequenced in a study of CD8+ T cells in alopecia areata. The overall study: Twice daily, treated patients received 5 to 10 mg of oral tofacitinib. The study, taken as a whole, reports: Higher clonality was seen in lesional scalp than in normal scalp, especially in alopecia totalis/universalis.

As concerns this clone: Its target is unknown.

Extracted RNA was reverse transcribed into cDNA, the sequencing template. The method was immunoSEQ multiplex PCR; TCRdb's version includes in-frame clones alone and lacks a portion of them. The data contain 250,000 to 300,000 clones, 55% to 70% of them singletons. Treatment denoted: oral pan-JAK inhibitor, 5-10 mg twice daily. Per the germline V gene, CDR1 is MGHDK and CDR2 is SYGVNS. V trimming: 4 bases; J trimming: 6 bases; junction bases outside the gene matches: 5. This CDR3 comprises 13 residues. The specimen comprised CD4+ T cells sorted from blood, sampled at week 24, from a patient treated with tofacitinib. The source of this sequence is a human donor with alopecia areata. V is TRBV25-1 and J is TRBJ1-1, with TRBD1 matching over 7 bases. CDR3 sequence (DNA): TGTGCCAGCAGTGCGACAGGGAGCGCTGAAGCTTTCTTT. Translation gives CASSATGSAEAFF.